The rows below give T cell receptor beta chains drawn from one sample of a study of T cell changes during pregnancy in multiple sclerosis. Here immunoSEQ multiplex PCR was the method, and the copy in TCRdb shows in-frame clones only, minus some. This repertoire shows 25,000 to 30,000 clones, more than 80% found once; its top ten account for roughly 5%. Sequencing used CD8+ T cells from peripheral blood mononuclear cells, obtained before pregnancy. All receptors come from a female donor with multiple sclerosis, enrolled in a pregnancy study. CDR3s include the opening cysteine and the closing phenylalanine or tryptophan. D genes are given only for firm matches. Only part of the rows carry a size: once, few, many, or a class if the clone is expanded.

TRBV6-5	TRBJ1-1	TRBD1	NA	CASSYSWQGAFTEAFF	TGTGCCAGCAGTTACTCTTGGCAGGGGGCGTTCACTGAAGCTTTCTTT
TRBV6-5	TRBJ1-4	NA	NA	CASRRVGSTPEKLFF	TGTGCCAGCCGAAGGGTAGGGAGCACACCCGAAAAACTGTTTTTT
TRBV30	TRBJ2-7	TRBD2	NA	CAFLGTSGRAYEQYF	TGTGCCTTCCTAGGGACTAGCGGGAGGGCCTACGAGCAGTACTTC
TRBV19	TRBJ1-5	TRBD1	NA	CASTRDSYNSNQPQHF	TGTGCCAGTACCCGGGACAGCTATAATAGCAATCAGCCCCAGCATTTT
TRBV9	TRBJ2-5	TRBD2	NA	CASSAYPGGQETQYF	TGTGCCAGCAGCGCTTATCCGGGGGGCCAAGAGACCCAGTACTTC
TRBV30	TRBJ2-1	TRBD1	once	CAWSGTGVNEQFF	TGTGCCTGGAGTGGGACAGGGGTCAATGAGCAGTTCTTC
TRBV27	TRBJ2-1	TRBD2	NA	CASRFGTIRYNEQFF	TGTGCCAGCAGGTTTGGGACTATTCGATACAATGAGCAGTTCTTC
TRBV4-3	TRBJ1-2	NA	NA	CASSQESTLVDGYTF	TGCGCCAGCAGCCAAGAAAGTACGCTGGTAGATGGCTACACCTTC
TRBV11-2	TRBJ2-7	NA	NA	CASSLENLYGYEQYF	TGTGCCAGCAGCTTAGAAAACTTGTACGGGTACGAGCAGTACTTC
TRBV11-2	TRBJ2-3	NA	NA	CASSLESGDTQYF	TGTGCCAGCAGCTTAGAGTCGGGAGATACGCAGTATTTT
TRBV5-5	TRBJ2-1	NA	NA	CASSLTGTGGSEQFF	TGTGCCAGCAGCTTGACCGGGACAGGCGGGAGTGAGCAGTTCTTC
TRBV13	TRBJ2-3	TRBD1	NA	CASTGVRTGGAGDTQYF	TGTGCCAGCACTGGGGTGCGGACAGGGGGCGCAGGAGATACGCAGTATTTT
TRBV28	TRBJ2-3	TRBD2	NA	CASSWGTSGKDQDTQYF	TGTGCCAGCAGTTGGGGGACTAGCGGGAAGGATCAGGATACGCAGTATTTT
TRBV19	TRBJ2-3	TRBD2	NA	CASSLTQGGSDTQYF	TGTGCCAGTAGTTTGACTCAGGGAGGGTCGGATACGCAGTATTTT
TRBV7-9	TRBJ1-3	TRBD1	NA	CASRSGTGDLVDGNTIYF	TGTGCCAGCAGGTCCGGGACAGGGGACCTCGTCGATGGAAACACCATATATTTT
TRBV5-5	TRBJ2-1	NA	NA	CASSFILALNNEQFF	TGTGCCAGCAGCTTCATTCTAGCGCTGAACAATGAGCAGTTCTTC
TRBV18	TRBJ2-2	TRBD1	NA	CASSRDRGQSNTGELFF	TGTGCCAGCTCACGCGACAGGGGGCAGAGTAACACCGGGGAGCTGTTTTTT
TRBV7-2	TRBJ2-3	TRBD1	NA	CASSLASGQDTQYF	TGTGCCAGCAGCTTAGCCTCGGGACAGGATACGCAGTATTTT
TRBV29-1	TRBJ2-2	TRBD1	NA	CSVGDRGYTGELFF	TGCAGCGTTGGGGACAGGGGTTACACCGGGGAGCTGTTTTTT
TRBV10-1	TRBJ1-2	TRBD1	NA	CASRKLIRDSYNYGYTF	TGCGCCAGCAGAAAACTAATCCGGGACAGTTACAACTATGGCTACACCTTC
TRBV9	TRBJ1-5	TRBD1	NA	CASSEGQGANQPQHF	TGTGCCAGCAGCGAAGGACAGGGGGCGAATCAGCCCCAGCATTTT
TRBV7-6	TRBJ2-1	NA	NA	CASSLGGGNEQFF	TGTGCCAGCAGCCTCGGTGGGGGGAATGAGCAGTTCTTC
TRBV2	TRBJ2-1	TRBD2	NA	CASTASGTTYNEQFF	TGTGCCAGCACCGCTTCCGGGACTACCTACAATGAGCAGTTCTTC
TRBV7-2	TRBJ1-6	TRBD1	NA	CASSTRQGGNSPLHF	TGTGCCAGCAGCACCCGACAGGGAGGTAATTCACCCCTCCACTTT
TRBV10-3	TRBJ2-3	TRBD1	NA	CAISKQDRGDRDTQYF	TGTGCCATCAGTAAACAAGACAGGGGGGATCGAGATACGCAGTATTTT
TRBV7-8	TRBJ1-1	NA	NA	CASSSILESEAFF	TGTGCCAGCAGCTCTATTCTAGAAAGTGAAGCTTTCTTT
TRBV27	TRBJ2-2	NA	NA	CATGGNTGELFF	TGTGCCACCGGAGGGAACACCGGGGAGCTGTTTTTT
TRBV27	TRBJ1-2	NA	NA	CASSSGGNYGYTF	TGCGCCAGCAGTTCCGGGGGGAACTATGGCTACACCTTC
TRBV30	TRBJ1-4	NA	NA	CACNPGLPLGTNEKLFF	TGTGCCTGTAACCCGGGACTGCCTCTTGGAACTAATGAAAAACTGTTTTTT
TRBV5-1	TRBJ1-2	TRBD1	NA	CASSLETGDPFFTF	TGCGCCAGCAGCTTGGAGACAGGGGACCCTTTCTTCACCTTC
TRBV5-3	TRBJ1-1	NA	NA	CARSRRGRDTEAFF	TGTGCCAGAAGCCGCCGGGGGAGGGACACTGAAGCTTTCTTT
TRBV5-1	TRBJ2-1	TRBD1	NA	CASSSFRDRGYNEQFF	TGCGCCAGCAGCTCCTTCCGGGACAGGGGGTACAATGAGCAGTTCTTC
TRBV27	TRBJ1-2	TRBD1	NA	CASSLDRGNNYGYTF	TGTGCCAGCAGTTTGGACAGGGGCAATAACTATGGCTACACCTTC
TRBV2	TRBJ2-7	NA	NA	CAVSGRGEQYF	TGTGCCGTTAGTGGCCGGGGCGAGCAGTACTTC
TRBV15	TRBJ1-1	NA	NA	CATSRVPGIEAFF	TGTGCCACCAGCAGAGTACCGGGAATTGAAGCTTTCTTT
TRBV9	TRBJ2-7	NA	NA	CASSVVGGGEQYF	TGTGCCAGCAGCGTAGTAGGGGGTGGCGAGCAGTACTTC
TRBV6-5	TRBJ2-1	NA	NA	CASSITSSYNEQFF	TGTGCCAGCAGTATTACTTCCTCCTACAATGAGCAGTTCTTC
TRBV7-3	TRBJ2-1	TRBD1	NA	CASSPMTGAIMYEQFF	TGTGCCAGCAGCCCAATGACAGGGGCAATTATGTATGAGCAGTTCTTC
TRBV4-3	TRBJ1-2	NA	NA	CASSQEHTAGELLNYGYTF	TGCGCCAGCAGCCAAGAGCACACGGCAGGGGAATTACTTAACTATGGCTACACCTTC
TRBV19	TRBJ2-2	TRBD1	NA	CASRDRDRGIGTGELFF	TGTGCCAGTAGGGACCGGGACAGGGGAATCGGGACCGGGGAGCTGTTTTTT
TRBV5-1	TRBJ2-3	NA	NA	CASSPRRSTDTQYF	TGCGCCAGCAGCCCCAGGAGGAGCACAGATACGCAGTATTTT
TRBV5-3	TRBJ1-2	NA	once	CARSLAGGYDYGYTF	TGTGCCAGAAGCTTGGCTGGGGGGTACGACTATGGCTACACCTTC
TRBV27	TRBJ2-7	TRBD1	NA	CASSLTSGGNEQYF	TGTGCCAGCAGTTTAACGTCAGGGGGCAACGAGCAGTACTTC
TRBV7-3	TRBJ2-1	TRBD1	NA	CASSPTQGAEQFF	TGTGCCAGCAGCCCAACACAGGGGGCTGAGCAGTTCTTC
TRBV28	TRBJ2-7	TRBD1	once	CASSLEGDSSSYEQYF	TGTGCCAGCAGTTTAGAAGGGGACAGCTCTTCTTACGAGCAGTACTTC
TRBV7-9	TRBJ2-1	NA	NA	CASSLAPDRAGGSYNEQFF	TGTGCCAGCAGCTTAGCCCCAGACAGGGCCGGGGGCTCCTACAATGAGCAGTTCTTC
TRBV10-3	TRBJ1-1	NA	NA	CAIIDGTEAFF	TGTGCCATCATCGACGGGACTGAAGCTTTCTTT
TRBV5-5	TRBJ1-2	NA	NA	CASSSQGITGYGYTF	TGTGCCAGCAGCTCGCAGGGGATTACGGGCTATGGCTACACCTTC
TRBV19	TRBJ2-7	NA	once	CASKARDNSYEQYF	TGTGCCAGTAAAGCGAGGGACAACTCCTACGAGCAGTACTTC
TRBV7-6	TRBJ1-1	TRBD1	NA	CASSLTGGLTEAFF	TGTGCCAGCAGCTTGACAGGGGGTCTGACTGAAGCTTTCTTT
TRBV7-9	TRBJ1-2	TRBD1	NA	CASSPATTGVYGYTF	TGTGCCAGCAGCCCAGCAACGACAGGGGTCTATGGCTACACCTTC
TRBV27	TRBJ2-1	NA	NA	CASSLNRVNEQFF	TGTGCCAGCAGTTTGAACAGGGTAAATGAGCAGTTCTTC
TRBV29-1	TRBJ1-2	TRBD1	NA	CSVEPSGQHYGYTF	TGCAGCGTTGAACCCTCGGGACAGCACTATGGCTACACCTTC
TRBV29-1	TRBJ2-7	NA	NA	CSVFGARGSYEQYF	TGCAGCGTTTTTGGGGCTAGGGGGTCCTACGAGCAGTACTTC
TRBV10-3	TRBJ1-1	NA	NA	CAINGGGTEAFF	TGTGCCATCAACGGAGGTGGCACTGAAGCTTTCTTT
TRBV5-1	TRBJ2-7	TRBD2	NA	CASSFGLAGAVDEQYF	TGCGCCAGCAGCTTTGGACTAGCGGGAGCGGTAGACGAGCAGTACTTC
TRBV28	TRBJ1-1	TRBD1	once	CASSYSQGRTEAFF	TGTGCCAGCAGTTATTCACAGGGGCGGACTGAAGCTTTCTTT